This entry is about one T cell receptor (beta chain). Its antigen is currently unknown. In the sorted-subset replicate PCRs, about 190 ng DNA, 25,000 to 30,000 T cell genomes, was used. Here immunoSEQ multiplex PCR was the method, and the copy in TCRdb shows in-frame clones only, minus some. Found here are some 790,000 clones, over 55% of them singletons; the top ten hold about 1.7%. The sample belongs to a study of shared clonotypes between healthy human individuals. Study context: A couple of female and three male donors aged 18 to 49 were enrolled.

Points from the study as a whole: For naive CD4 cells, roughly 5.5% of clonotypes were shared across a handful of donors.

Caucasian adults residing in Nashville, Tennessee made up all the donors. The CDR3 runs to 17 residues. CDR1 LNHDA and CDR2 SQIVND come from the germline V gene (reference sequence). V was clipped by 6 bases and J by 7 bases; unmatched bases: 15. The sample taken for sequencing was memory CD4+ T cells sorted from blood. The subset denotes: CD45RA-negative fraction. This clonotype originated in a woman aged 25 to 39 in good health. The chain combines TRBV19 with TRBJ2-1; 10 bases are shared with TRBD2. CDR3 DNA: TGTGCCAGTAGCGGGGACTACGGTAGCGGGAGGACGAATGAGCAGTTCTTC. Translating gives CASSGDYGSGRTNEQFF.